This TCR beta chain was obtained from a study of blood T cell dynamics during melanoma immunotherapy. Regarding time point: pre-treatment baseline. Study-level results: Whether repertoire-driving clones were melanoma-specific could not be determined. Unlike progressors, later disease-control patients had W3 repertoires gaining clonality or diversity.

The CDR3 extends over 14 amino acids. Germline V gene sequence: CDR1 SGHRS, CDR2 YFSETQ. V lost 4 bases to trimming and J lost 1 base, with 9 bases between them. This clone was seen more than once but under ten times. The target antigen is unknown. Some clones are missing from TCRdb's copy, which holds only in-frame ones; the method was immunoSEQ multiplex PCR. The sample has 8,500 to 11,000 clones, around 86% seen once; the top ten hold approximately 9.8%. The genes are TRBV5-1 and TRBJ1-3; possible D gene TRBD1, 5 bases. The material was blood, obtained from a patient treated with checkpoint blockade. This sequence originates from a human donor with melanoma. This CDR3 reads CASSPGTSGNTIYF. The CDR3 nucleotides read TGCGCCAGCAGCCCGGGGACGTCTGGAAACACCATATATTTT. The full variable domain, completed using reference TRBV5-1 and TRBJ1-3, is KAGVTQTPRYLIKTRGQQVTLSCSPISGHRSVSWYQQTPGQGLQFLFEYFSETQRNKGNFPGRFSGRQFSNSRSEMNVSTLELGDSALYLCASSPGTSGNTIYFGEGSWLTVV.